A single sample gave rise to the 22 T cell receptor beta chains below, sequenced in a study of beta chain features in type 1 diabetes. Regarding the study as a whole: Across all four CD4+ subsets, people with type 1 diabetes showed modestly shorter TCRB CDR3s.

Expressed TCRB transcripts were sequenced, since all the RNA that had been isolated was reverse transcribed. Sequenced by immunoSEQ multiplex PCR; TCRdb stores in-frame clones only, minus some. The table records hundreds of thousands of clones, roughly an eighth of them present only once. No antigen has been assigned to these receptors. Sequenced: naive CD4+ T cells from blood. These receptors all come from a young man with type 1 diabetes.

This sequence joins TRBV30 and TRBJ2-1; 9 bases align to TRBD2. J was trimmed by 1 base and V by 0 bases; bases with no gene match: 7. This CDR3 is 17 amino acids long. Germline-derived CDR1 and CDR2 are GTSNPN and SVGIG (reference sequence). The CDR3 DNA reads TGTGCCTGGAGTGTGGGACTAGCCTGGGGTTCCTACAATGAGCAGTTCTTC. It translates to CAWSVGLAWGSYNEQFF.

This clone was detected a few times. V and J are TRBV28 and TRBJ2-7, with D perhaps assigned TRBD1 or TRBD2 (5 bases each). CDR1 and CDR2 (germline): MDHEN, SYDVKM. Trimming stripped 8 bases from V and 0 bases from J, with 17 bases between. The CDR3 sequence is 15 residues long. CDR3 sequence reads: CASGAQGGGSYEQYF. CDR3 sequence (DNA): TGTGCCAGCGGGGCCCAAGGAGGAGGCTCCTACGAGCAGTACTTC.

The chain joins TRBV4-1 to TRBJ2-3; D is unresolved. CDR1 and CDR2 (germline): MGHRA, YSYEKL. This CDR3 spans 12 amino acids. Trimming shortened V by 4 bases and J by 4 bases, and 6 bases separated the two germline ends. The CDR3 is CASSLPADTQYF. The CDR3 bases are TGCGCCAGCAGCCTCCCGGCAGATACGCAGTATTTT.

This clone came up a few times. The chain carries TRBV29-1 and TRBJ1-2; 9 nucleotides agree with TRBD1. This CDR3 has 12 residues. Unmatched junction bases numbered 6, after V lost 7 bases and J lost 6 bases. CDR1 and CDR2 from the germline V gene are SQVTM and ANQGSEA. CDR3 sequence (DNA): TGCAGCGCACAGGGGGCAAGTAATGGCTACACCTTC. As protein: CSAQGASNGYTF. Based on the CDR3 plus reference TRBV29-1 and TRBJ1-2, the full variable domain is SAVISQKPSRDICQRGTSLTIQCQVDSQVTMMFWYRQQPGQSLTLIATANQGSEATYESGFVIDKFPISRPNLTFSTLTVSNMSPEDSSIYLCSAQGASNGYTFGSGTRLTVV.

The CDR3 nucleotides read TGTGCCAGCAGCTCTGTTAGCGGGGAACCCTCCTACGAGCAGTACTTC. This encodes CASSSVSGEPSYEQYF. The rearrangement uses TRBV7-9 and TRBJ2-7; 8 nucleotides agree with TRBD2. The CDR3 has 16 residues. V dropped 4 bases and J dropped 0; count of bases not matched to a gene: 8. From germline, CDR1 is SEHNR and CDR2 FQNEAQ (reference sequence).

This clone was detected a few times. The chain combines TRBV5-1 with TRBJ2-3, with D perhaps TRBD1 (5 bases). This CDR3 region has 14 residues. Per the germline V gene, CDR1 is SGHRS and CDR2 is YFSETQ. Trimming removed 0 bases from V and 6 bases from J, with 11 bases in between. CDR3 sequence reads: CASSLGQLSDTQYF. The CDR3 DNA follows: TGCGCCAGCAGCTTGGGACAGCTCTCTGATACGCAGTATTTT.

The table lists this clone with a few counts. CDR3: CASSRLLGDTGELFF. CDR3 bases: TGTGCCAGCAGCAGACTGCTGGGGGACACCGGGGAGCTGTTTTTT. The chain links TRBV14 to TRBJ2-2; D assignment may be TRBD1 or TRBD2 (5 bases each). CDR1 SGHDN and CDR2 FVKESK come from the germline V gene. V gave up 5 bases and J gave up 3 bases, with 13 bases separating them. The CDR3 covers 15 residues.

This sequence joins TRBV5-5 and TRBJ2-1; 12 nucleotides match TRBD1. Unmatched junction bases numbered 7, after V lost 3 bases and J lost 3 bases. The CDR3 is made up of 17 amino acids. Germline V gives CDR1 SGHKS, CDR2 YYEKEE (reference sequence). For the CDR3, the DNA is TGTGCCAGCAGCTCGGGACAGGGGGCGTTAATCTACAATGAGCAGTTCTTC. This encodes CASSSGQGALIYNEQFF.

The chain couples TRBV30 to TRBJ1-5; TRBD1 might be the D (6 bases). Trimming pared 2 bases from V and 5 bases from J, leaving 10 bases between. Germline values: CDR1 GTSNPN, CDR2 SVGIG (reference sequence). The CDR3 runs 13 residues. This chain's CDR3 is CAWSSGVDQPQHF. DNA for the CDR3: TGTGCCTGGAGTTCAGGGGTGGATCAGCCCCAGCATTTT.

This clone appeared a few times. This chain connects TRBV27 to TRBJ2-2, with 7 bases identical to TRBD2. CDR3 size: 12 residues. Trimming removed 8 bases from V and 6 bases from J; junction bases left unmatched: 3. The germline gives CDR1 MNHEY, CDR2 SMNVEV (reference sequence). CDR3 bases: TGTGCCAGCCGGACTAGTCCCGGGGAGCTGTTTTTT. Amino acid sequence: CASRTSPGELFF.

The chain employs TRBV6-6 and TRBJ2-1; the match to TRBD1 covers 11 bases. Per the germline V gene, CDR1 is MNHNY and CDR2 is SVGAGI (reference sequence). V was pared by 6 bases and J by 7 bases, with 11 bases of the junction left unmatched. The CDR3 has 16 residues. CDR3 bases: TGTGCCAGCAGCCGGACAGGGGGCGAATTAGAGAATGAGCAGTTCTTC. Its translation: CASSRTGGELENEQFF.

This clone showed up just a few times. CDR3 DNA sequence: TGTGCCAGCAGCTTGACCAGCTTTGGGGTGGATCAGCCCCAGCATTTT. Translated, it gives CASSLTSFGVDQPQHF. This sequence joins TRBV7-8 and TRBJ1-5; unclear D gene. The germline V gene encodes CDR1 SGHVS and CDR2 FQNEAQ. CDR3 length: 16 residues. Trimming took 3 bases from V and 5 from J, leaving 17 bases between them.

This clone was observed a few times. The chain employs TRBV29-1 and TRBJ2-3; 10 bases map to TRBD2. CDR3 length: 14 amino acids. The germline V gene encodes CDR1 SQVTM and CDR2 ANQGSEA. The J segment lost 3 bases and the V segment lost 3 bases, leaving 3 bases of the junction unmatched. The CDR3 DNA reads TGCAGCGTTGATCTAGCGGGGGATACAGATACGCAGTATTTT. This gives the protein CSVDLAGDTDTQYF.

The rearrangement uses TRBV11-2 and TRBJ2-5, with TRBD2 matching 12 bases. Trimming cost V 5 bases and J 3 bases; bases outside gene matches: 4. From germline, CDR1 is SGHAT and CDR2 FQNNGV. This CDR3 is built from 15 residues. The DNA for the CDR3 is TGTGCCAGCAGCACCCGACTAGCGGGAGAAGAGACCCAGTACTTC. The encoded protein is CASSTRLAGEETQYF.

This clone was counted between two and nine times. The CDR3 sequence is CASSFLTGAGETQYF. Here the CDR3 DNA reads TGTGCCAGCAGTTTTCTGACAGGGGCTGGGGAGACCCAGTACTTC. The chain joins TRBV2 to TRBJ2-5, with 8 bases matching TRBD1. With 5 bases clipped from V and 5 bases from J, the junction kept 10 bases outside the gene matches. Germline CDR1 is SNHLY and CDR2 is FYNNEI. The length of the CDR3 is 15 residues.

This clone appeared a few times. This chain links TRBV30 with TRBJ1-1; D not certain. CDR3 length: 13 amino acids. V gave up 3 bases and J gave up 10 bases, with 18 bases separating them. CDR1 is GTSNPN, CDR2 SVGIG, per germline (reference sequence). The CDR3 loop reads CAWSLDVGGRAFF. CDR3 bases: TGTGCCTGGAGCCTCGACGTGGGAGGTAGAGCTTTCTTT. The complete variable domain, with remaining parts taken from reference TRBV30 and TRBJ1-1, reads SQTIHQWPATLVQPVGSPLSLECTVEGTSNPNLYWYRQAAGRGLQLLFYSVGIGQISSEVPQNLSASRPQDRQFILSSKKLLLSDSGFYLCAWSLDVGGRAFFGQGTRLTVV.

This clone was seen a few times. This chain joins TRBV25-1 and TRBJ2-2, with unresolved D. The CDR3 has 14 amino acids. Germline V gene lookup returns CDR1 MGHDK and CDR2 SYGVNS. V lost 7 bases and J 1 base, leaving 10 bases between the germline ends. CDR3 DNA: TGTGCCAGCACCTCAGTTGGGAACACCGGGGAGCTGTTTTTT. Translation: CASTSVGNTGELFF. The full variable domain, with the rest looked up from reference TRBV25-1 and TRBJ2-2, is EADIYQTPRYLVIGTGKKITLECSQTMGHDKMYWYQQDPGMELHLIHYSYGVNSTEKGDLSSESTVSRIRTEHFPLTLESARPSHTSQYLCASTSVGNTGELFFGEGSRLTVL.

V usage is TRBV6-5 and J usage is TRBJ2-5; the D is unclear. Trimming stripped 7 bases from V and 1 base from J, with 13 bases between. The CDR3 is made up of 14 amino acids. Looked up from germline, CDR1 is MNHEY and CDR2 is SVGAGI. CDR3 region: CASTPPGLQETQYF. CDR3 in DNA: TGTGCCAGCACCCCCCCGGGTCTCCAAGAGACCCAGTACTTC.

A word on this clone: This same CDR3 is encoded by further DNA sequences in the sample. V gene TRBV5-1 combines with J gene TRBJ1-1; 7 bases map to TRBD1. Germline V gene lookup returns CDR1 SGHRS and CDR2 YFSETQ. The CDR3 totals 14 residues. V shed 2 bases and J 1 base; nucleotides not matched to a gene: 2. The CDR3 spells CASSLQGRNTEAFF. In DNA, the CDR3 is TGCGCCAGCAGCTTACAGGGGAGGAACACTGAAGCTTTCTTT. The variable domain in full, completed from reference TRBV5-1 and TRBJ1-1, reads KAGVTQTPRYLIKTRGQQVTLSCSPISGHRSVSWYQQTPGQGLQFLFEYFSETQRNKGNFPGRFSGRQFSNSRSEMNVSTLELGDSALYLCASSLQGRNTEAFFGQGTRLTVV.

This chain joins TRBV25-1 and TRBJ1-1; tentative D call: TRBD1 (5 bases). The CDR3 has 13 amino acids. V was pared by 4 bases and J by 7 bases, with 13 bases between. The germline V gene encodes CDR1 MGHDK and CDR2 SYGVNS. For the CDR3, the DNA is TGTGCCAGCAGTGGGCCGGGGGGAAGTGAAGCTTTCTTT. As protein: CASSGPGGSEAFF.

There are a few counts of this clone. This rearrangement joins TRBV7-9 to TRBJ1-1, with 7 nucleotides matching TRBD1. Per the germline V gene, CDR1 is SEHNR and CDR2 is FQNEAQ (reference sequence). This CDR3 spans 12 amino acids. With V trimmed by 5 bases and J by 7 bases, 4 bases remained unmatched. CDR3 amino acids: CASSLRDSEAFF. CDR3 bases: TGTGCCAGCAGCCTCCGGGACAGTGAAGCTTTCTTT.

This clone was detected a few times. J is TRBJ2-1 and V is TRBV5-1, with D unresolved. Germline assignment: CDR1 SGHRS and CDR2 YFSETQ. The length of the CDR3 is 12 residues. Trimming took off 1 base at V and 8 bases at J, with 7 bases between the two ends. The CDR3 nucleotides read TGCGCCAGCAGCTTGAATGTGGATGAGCAGTTCTTC. Amino acids: CASSLNVDEQFF.